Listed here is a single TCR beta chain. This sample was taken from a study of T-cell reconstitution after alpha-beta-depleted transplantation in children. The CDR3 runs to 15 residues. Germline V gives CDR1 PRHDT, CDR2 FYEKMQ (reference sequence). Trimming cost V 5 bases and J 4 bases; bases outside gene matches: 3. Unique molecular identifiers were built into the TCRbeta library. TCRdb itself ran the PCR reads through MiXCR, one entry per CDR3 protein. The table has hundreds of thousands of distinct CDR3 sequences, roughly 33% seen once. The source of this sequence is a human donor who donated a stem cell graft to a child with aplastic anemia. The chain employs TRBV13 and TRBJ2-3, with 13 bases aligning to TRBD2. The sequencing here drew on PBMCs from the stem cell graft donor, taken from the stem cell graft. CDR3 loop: CASSGLAGEADTQYF. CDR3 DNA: TGTGCCAGCAGCGGACTAGCGGGAGAGGCAGATACGCAGTATTTT. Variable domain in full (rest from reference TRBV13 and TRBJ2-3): AAGVIQSPRHLIKEKRETATLKCYPIPRHDTVYWYQQGPGQDPQFLISFYEKMQSDKGSIPDRFSAQQFSDYHSELNMSSLELGDSALYFCASSGLAGEADTQYFGPGTRLTVL.